Given below is one T cell receptor beta chain in context. This record comes from a study of blood T cell repertoires in COVID-19. For the study at large: Whether acute or convalescent, the COVID-19 samples came from the United States, Italy and Spain. The analysed material was cDNA or gDNA that came from T cells, B-cell-depleted T cells, or PBMCs.

In the study's own analysis: Using reference gene primer amplification, nucleated cell counts were estimated. Only in-frame clones appear in the TCRdb table, and some are missing; sequencing was by immunoSEQ multiplex PCR. The V and J calls and the clone size are those of that table, but D and trimming were determined from the DNA. In the table there are about 250,000 clones, 65% to 85% of which are singletons. The sample was peripheral blood. The clonotype comes from a man aged 80 or over with acute or convalescent COVID-19.

The CDR3 protein is CASSLTGLSSYEQYF. The CDR3 coding sequence is TGTGCCAGCAGCTTAACAGGGCTGTCATCCTACGAGCAGTACTTC. The V call is TRBV7-2, the J call TRBJ2-7; TRBD1 is a possible D gene (6 bases). The germline gives CDR1 SGHTA, CDR2 FQGNSA. The V end lost 2 bases, the J end lost 1 base, and 12 bases lay between the germline ends. This CDR3 spans 15 amino acids.